Listed here are 14 T cell receptor beta chains from one sample, sequenced in a study of spatial heterogeneity in lung cancer. From the 5' RACE reads, TCRdb called clonotypes with MiXCR, one entry per CDR3 protein. Of around 47,000 distinct CDR3 sequences listed, 7.4% were seen once; the top ten hold 35%. Regarding time point: blood at routine non-recurrence follow-up after resection. No cells were sorted before sequencing. The whole RNA sequenced was extracted from tumor, nontumor lung or frozen PBMC. The sequencing used PBMCs, collected at follow-up. The receptors come from a female donor with early-stage non-small cell lung cancer.

In this sample, this clonotype turned up many times. The chain recombines TRBV20-1 with TRBJ2-5; the D gene could be TRBD1 or TRBD2 (5 bases each). The CDR3 sequence is 13 residues long. V shed 5 bases and J shed 4 bases, with 14 bases lying between them. Germline V CDR1 and CDR2: DFQATT, SNEGSKA (reference sequence). CDR3 nucleotide sequence: TGCAGTGCTTCGTATCGGGGCGGAGAGACCCAGTACTTC. Translating gives CSASYRGGETQYF.

This clonotype is judged medium-sized (0.01 to 0.1%). This CDR3 is missing its conserved last phenylalanine or tryptophan, likely due to a read error. The DNA is left out, because the CDR3 cannot be placed on it with certainty; the CDR3 is given as TCRdb lists it. The genes are TRBV28 and TRBJ2-7. The CDR3 spans 8 residues, counting both ends. Germline CDR1 MDHEN, CDR2 SYDVKM. The CDR3 protein is CASSPNVP.

The chain has TRBV27 and TRBJ2-7; 9 bases line up with TRBD1. This CDR3 has 13 amino acids. CDR1 is MNHEY, CDR2 SMNVEV, per germline (reference sequence). Unmatched junction bases numbered 4, after V lost 3 bases and J lost 7 bases. The CDR3 loop is CASSFTTGGEQYF. Here the CDR3 DNA reads TGTGCCAGCAGTTTTACGACAGGGGGAGAGCAGTACTTC.

There are many counts of this clonotype. The CDR3 DNA follows: TGCAGCACGGGCCTGGGGAACTATGGCTACACCTTC. Protein product: CSTGLGNYGYTF. V and J are TRBV29-1 and TRBJ1-2; D not certain. Trimming pared 8 bases from V and 2 bases from J, leaving 12 bases between. Germline V gene data show CDR1 as SQVTM and CDR2 as ANQGSEA. The length of the CDR3 is 12 residues.

This clonotype was seen repeatedly, ten times or more. CDR3 sequence (DNA): TGCGCCAGCCAGCTCACAGCGACAGGGGGCTTAGAGACCCAGTACTTC. It translates to CASQLTATGGLETQYF. The rearrangement joins TRBV5-1 to TRBJ2-5; 10 bases agree with TRBD1. After removal of 7 bases from V and 4 bases from J, the junction contained 13 bases not matched to a gene. Germline assignment: CDR1 SGHRS and CDR2 YFSETQ. This CDR3 region has 16 residues.

This clonotype was observed a few times. The chain couples TRBV6-1 to TRBJ1-5, with no clear D. This CDR3 region has 15 residues. V was pared by 7 bases and J by 0 bases, with 13 bases between. CDR1 and CDR2 (germline): MNHNS, SASEGT. The CDR3 sequence: CASTGPGNSNQPQHF. CDR3 nucleotides: TGTGCCAGCACCGGTCCAGGAAATAGCAATCAGCCCCAGCATTTT.

About this clonotype: The junction departs from the called germline gene at one end, perhaps through a read error. The rearrangement links TRBV28 to TRBJ2-5, with a possible D match to TRBD1 (6 bases). Per the germline V gene, CDR1 is MDHEN and CDR2 is SYDVKM. This CDR3 contains 13 residues. The CDR3 reads CANSLIRGETQYF. CDR3 sequence (DNA): TGTGCCAACAGTTTAATCAGGGGAGAGACCCAGTACTTC.

The rearrangement links TRBV20-1 to TRBJ2-5; 7 nucleotides align to TRBD2. CDR3 length: 15 amino acids. Germline assignment: CDR1 DFQATT and CDR2 SNEGSKA (reference sequence). The trim removed 0 bases at V and 4 bases at J, leaving 8 bases unmatched. CDR3 region: CSARDTAWEGETQYF. The CDR3 nucleotides read TGCAGTGCTAGAGATACGGCCTGGGAGGGAGAGACCCAGTACTTC.

In this sample, this clonotype turned up many times. The chain employs TRBV4-3 and TRBJ1-5; D is ambiguous. V was cut by 2 bases and J by 0 bases, with 5 bases left in between. Germline loops: CDR1 LGHNA, CDR2 YSLEER. The CDR3 consists of 14 residues. The CDR3 nucleotides are TGCGCCAGCAGCCAAACTTATAGCAATCAGCCCCAGCATTTT. It is translated as CASSQTYSNQPQHF.

This clonotype was observed a handful of times. This sequence joins TRBV2 and TRBJ2-3, with no clear D. The CDR3 is 15 residues long. Trimming shortened V by 4 bases and J by 3 bases, and 14 bases separated the two germline ends. The V gene's germline CDR1 is SNHLY and CDR2 FYNNEI. CDR3 in DNA: TGTGCCAGCAGTGGTCAGCTACCTGGTACAGATACGCAGTATTTT. Translating gives CASSGQLPGTDTQYF.

This clonotype was recorded many times. The chain is built from TRBV6-1 and TRBJ2-7; 11 positions match TRBD2. Trimming removed 4 bases from V and 2 bases from J; junction bases left unmatched: 10. Per germline, CDR1 MNHNS and CDR2 SASEGT. This CDR3 has 17 residues. The CDR3 here is CASSGASGGLNPYEQYF. As DNA, the CDR3 is TGTGCCAGCAGTGGGGCTAGCGGGGGGCTTAATCCCTACGAGCAGTACTTC.

This clonotype has ten or more counts. The chain joins TRBV5-5 to TRBJ2-7; 8 positions match TRBD1. The V segment lost 5 bases and the J segment 4 bases; nucleotides outside the gene matches: 11. Germline CDR1 SGHKS, CDR2 YYEKEE (reference sequence). The CDR3 is 15 residues long. CDR3 residues: CASSSRVGTGYEQYF. The DNA for the CDR3 is TGTGCCAGCAGTTCTCGTGTAGGGACAGGTTACGAGCAGTACTTC.

This clonotype was detected ten times or more. The genes are TRBV23-1 and TRBJ1-5; a possible D gene is TRBD1 (5 bases). TRBV23-1 is flagged as an ORF with uncertain function. The CDR3 loop spans 16 amino acids. Trimming stripped 3 bases from V and 6 bases from J, with 18 bases between. The CDR3, as DNA: TGCGCCAGCAGTCATGGGCAGGGTCGGAAAGGTCAGCCCCAGCATTTT. Protein: CASSHGQGRKGQPQHF.

The chain has TRBV3-1 and TRBJ2-5, with D possibly TRBD1 on 6 matching bases. Germline loops: CDR1 LGHDT, CDR2 YNNKEL (reference sequence). V lost 1 base and J 4 bases, leaving 16 bases between the germline ends. CDR3 size: 16 residues. The CDR3 region is CASSQGGGTGRETQYF. The CDR3 DNA follows: TGTGCCAGCAGCCAAGGGGGCGGCACAGGGAGAGAGACCCAGTACTTC.